These T cell receptor beta chains were read from a single sample in a study of shared clonotypes between healthy human individuals. Profiled with immunoSEQ multiplex PCR; TCRdb holds only in-frame clones, not every one. The sample has millions of clones, about 95% seen once; the top ten hold roughly 1.1%. Sequencing input: naive CD8+ T cells sorted from blood. These receptors came from a young man in good health. Each CDR3 is given with its conserved first and last residue. The D gene is left open where the match is weak. Clone size is stated in some rows and not others, as once, few, many or a class when expanded.

NA TRBD1 TRBJ2-1 TRBV16 CASSHRQGPYNEQFF TGTGCCAGCAGCCATCGACAGGGACCCTACAATGAGCAGTTCTTC
NA NA TRBJ2-1 TRBV9 CASSDPLSYNEQFF TGTGCCAGCAGCGATCCCCTTTCCTACAATGAGCAGTTCTTC
NA NA TRBJ1-1 TRBV2 CASSEWTGVYTEAFF TGTGCCAGCAGTGAGTGGACGGGGGTTTACACTGAAGCTTTCTTT
NA TRBD1 TRBJ2-7 TRBV19 CASSPGGDRGSYEQYF TGTGCCAGTAGTCCAGGTGGGGACAGGGGTTCCTACGAGCAGTACTTC
NA TRBD2 TRBJ2-2 TRBV11-3 CASSHHSGKNTGELFF TGTGCCAGCAGCCACCATAGCGGGAAAAATACCGGGGAGCTGTTTTTT
NA NA TRBJ2-1 TRBV5-6 CASSFLYDEQFF TGTGCCAGCAGCTTTTTGTACGATGAGCAGTTCTTC
NA NA TRBJ1-1 TRBV4-3 CASSPLGGYTEAFF TGCGCCAGCAGTCCTTTGGGGGGATATACTGAAGCTTTCTTT
NA TRBD1 TRBJ2-6 TRBV30 CACSGGAGANVLTF TGTGCCTGCTCAGGGGGCGCTGGGGCCAACGTCCTGACTTTC
NA NA TRBJ2-1 TRBV5-6 CASSAVQGTHEQFF TGTGCCAGCAGCGCTGTCCAGGGGACCCATGAGCAGTTCTTC
once NA TRBJ2-2 TRBV11-1 CASSLTSGSNTGELFF TGTGCCAGCAGCCTAACCTCGGGCAGTAACACCGGGGAGCTGTTTTTT
once TRBD1 TRBJ1-2 TRBV29-1 CSVEDRDLYGYTF TGCAGCGTTGAGGACAGGGACCTCTATGGCTACACCTTC
NA NA TRBJ2-4 TRBV18 CASSRDENIQYF TGTGCCAGCTCACGTGACGAAAACATTCAGTACTTC
NA NA TRBJ1-1 TRBV5-8 CASSPDLGGMNTEAFF TGTGCCAGCAGCCCGGATCTGGGGGGCATGAACACTGAAGCTTTCTTT
NA NA TRBJ2-5 TRBV7-9 CASSLRSSDSLLQETQYF TGTGCCAGCAGCTTACGGTCCTCGGACAGCCTTCTTCAAGAGACCCAGTACTTC
NA TRBD1 TRBJ2-7 TRBV13 CASTRDRGYSEQYF TGTGCCAGCACCCGGGACAGGGGGTATAGCGAGCAGTACTTC
NA NA TRBJ1-2 TRBV6-4 CATRDSHNYGYTF TGTGCCACGCGGGACTCCCATAACTATGGCTACACCTTC
NA NA TRBJ2-7 TRBV29-1 CSVRVGGYEQYF TGCAGCGTGAGGGTCGGGGGCTACGAGCAGTACTTC
NA TRBD1 TRBJ2-1 TRBV29-1 CSAEGQGAYNEQFF TGCAGCGCCGAGGGGCAGGGGGCTTACAATGAGCAGTTCTTC
once TRBD2 TRBJ2-7 TRBV7-3 CASSSLAGGLYEQYF TGTGCCAGCAGCTCCCTAGCGGGGGGGCTTTACGAGCAGTACTTC